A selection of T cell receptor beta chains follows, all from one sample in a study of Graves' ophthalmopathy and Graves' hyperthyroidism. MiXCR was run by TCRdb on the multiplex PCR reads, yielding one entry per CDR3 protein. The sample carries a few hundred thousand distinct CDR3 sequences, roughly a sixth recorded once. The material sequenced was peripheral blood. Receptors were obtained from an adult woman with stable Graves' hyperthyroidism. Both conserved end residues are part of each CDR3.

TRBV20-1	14	CSARDSWGGYEQYF
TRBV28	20	CASSFLGLPGRIKINYGYTF
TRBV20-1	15	CSAPQGETGQETQYF
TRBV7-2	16	CASSLVHPGVGYEQYF
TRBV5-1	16	CASSLVFGGLETEAFF
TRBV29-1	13	CSARYPISDGYTF
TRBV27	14	CASSITTENSPLHF
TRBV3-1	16	CASSPSLAGGPETQYF
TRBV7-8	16	CASSLARGQVIQPQHF
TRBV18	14	CASSPLAGRGGYTF
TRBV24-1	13	CATRDRGYTEAFF
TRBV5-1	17	CASSLAGSQHTNEKLFF
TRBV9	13	CASSVGSGHGAFF
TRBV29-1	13	CSVAAGTVYEQYF